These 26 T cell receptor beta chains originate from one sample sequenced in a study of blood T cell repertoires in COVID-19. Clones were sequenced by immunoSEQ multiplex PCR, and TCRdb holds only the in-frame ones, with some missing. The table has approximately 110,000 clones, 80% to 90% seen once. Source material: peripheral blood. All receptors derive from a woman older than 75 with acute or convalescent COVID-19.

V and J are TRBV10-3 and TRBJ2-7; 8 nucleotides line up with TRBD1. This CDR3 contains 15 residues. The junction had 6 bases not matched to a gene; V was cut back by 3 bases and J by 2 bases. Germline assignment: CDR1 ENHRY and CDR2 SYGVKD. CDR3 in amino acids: CAISERQGAPYEQYF. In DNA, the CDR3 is TGTGCCATCAGTGAACGTCAGGGGGCTCCCTACGAGCAGTACTTC.

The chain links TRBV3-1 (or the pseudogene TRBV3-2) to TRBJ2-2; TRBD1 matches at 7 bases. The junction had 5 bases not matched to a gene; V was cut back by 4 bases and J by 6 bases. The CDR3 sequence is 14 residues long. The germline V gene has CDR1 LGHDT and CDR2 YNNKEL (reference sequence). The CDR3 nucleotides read TGTGCCAGCAGCCTAACCACAGGGGCCGGGGAGCTGTTTTTT. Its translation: CASSLTTGAGELFF.

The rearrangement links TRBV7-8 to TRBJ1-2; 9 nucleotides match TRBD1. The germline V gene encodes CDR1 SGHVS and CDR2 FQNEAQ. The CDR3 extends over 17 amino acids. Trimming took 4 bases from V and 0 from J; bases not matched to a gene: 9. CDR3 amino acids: CASSWGRTGEPNYGYTF. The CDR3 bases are TGTGCCAGCAGCTGGGGGCGGACAGGGGAACCTAACTATGGCTACACCTTC. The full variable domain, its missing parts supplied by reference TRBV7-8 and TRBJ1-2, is GAGVSQSPRYKVAKRGQDVALRCDPISGHVSLFWYQQALGQGPEFLTYFQNEAQLDKSGLPSDRFFAERPEGSVSTLKIQRTQQEDSAVYLCASSWGRTGEPNYGYTFGSGTRLTVV.

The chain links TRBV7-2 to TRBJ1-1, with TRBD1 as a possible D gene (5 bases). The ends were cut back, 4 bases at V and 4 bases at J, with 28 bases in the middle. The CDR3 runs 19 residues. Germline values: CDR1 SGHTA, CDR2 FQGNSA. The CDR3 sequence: CASSSSGLGLVVVGTEAFF. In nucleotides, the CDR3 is TGTGCCAGCAGCTCCTCGGGTTTGGGACTCGTTGTTGTAGGCACTGAAGCTTTCTTT.

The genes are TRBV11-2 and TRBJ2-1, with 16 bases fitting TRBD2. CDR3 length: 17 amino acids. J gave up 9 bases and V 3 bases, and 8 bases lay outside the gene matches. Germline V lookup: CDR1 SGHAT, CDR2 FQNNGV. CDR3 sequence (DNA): TGTGCCAGCAGCTTCTTCCCGGGACTAGCGGGGGGGACTGAGCAGTTCTTC. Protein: CASSFFPGLAGGTEQFF. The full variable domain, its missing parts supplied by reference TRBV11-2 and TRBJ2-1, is EAGVAQSPRYKIIEKRQSVAFWCNPISGHATLYWYQQILGQGPKLLIQFQNNGVVDDSQLPKDRFSAERLKGVDSTLKIQPAKLEDSAVYLCASSFFPGLAGGTEQFFGPGTRLTVL.

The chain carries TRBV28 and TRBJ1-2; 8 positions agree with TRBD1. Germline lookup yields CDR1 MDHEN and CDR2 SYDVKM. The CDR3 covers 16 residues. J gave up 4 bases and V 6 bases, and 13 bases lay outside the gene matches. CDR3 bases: TGTGCCAGCAGCCCTTCCCCAGGGGGCGCTGGCTATGGCTACACCTTC. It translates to CASSPSPGGAGYGYTF.

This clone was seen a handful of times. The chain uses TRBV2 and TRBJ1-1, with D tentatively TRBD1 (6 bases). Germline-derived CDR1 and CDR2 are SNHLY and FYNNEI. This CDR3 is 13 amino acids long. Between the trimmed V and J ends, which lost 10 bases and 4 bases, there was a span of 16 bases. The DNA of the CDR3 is TGTGCCACCAGAGGGCGGGGGCCCACTGAAGCTTTCTTT. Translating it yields CATRGRGPTEAFF.

In DNA, the CDR3 is TGTGCCAGCAGCGTAGGCAGGGGGCTTGACGAGCAGTACTTC. This encodes CASSVGRGLDEQYF. V is TRBV9 and J is TRBJ2-7, with 8 nucleotides matching TRBD1. This CDR3 contains 14 residues. CDR1 SGDLS and CDR2 YYNGEE come from the germline V gene. V shed 0 bases, J shed 5 bases, and the junction held 4 bases outside the gene matches.

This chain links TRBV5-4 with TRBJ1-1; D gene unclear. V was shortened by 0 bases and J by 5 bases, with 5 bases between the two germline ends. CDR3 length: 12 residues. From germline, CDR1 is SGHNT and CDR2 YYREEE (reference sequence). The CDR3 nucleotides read TGTGCCAGCAGCTTGGTACATACTGAAGCTTTCTTT. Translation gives CASSLVHTEAFF. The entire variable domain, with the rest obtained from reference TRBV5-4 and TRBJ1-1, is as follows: ETGVTQSPTHLIKTRGQQVTLRCSSQSGHNTVSWYQQALGQGPQFIFQYYREEENGRGNFPPRFSGLQFPNYSSELNVNALELDDSALYLCASSLVHTEAFFGQGTRLTVV.

CDR3 in amino acids: CASSLFGGNQPQHF. CDR3 DNA: TGTGCCAGCAGCTTGTTCGGGGGCAATCAGCCCCAGCATTTT. The rearrangement joins TRBV5-4 to TRBJ1-5; D gene unclear. Germline V lookup: CDR1 SGHNT, CDR2 YYREEE (reference sequence). V gave up 1 base and J gave up 2 bases, with 7 bases separating them. The CDR3 is 14 amino acids.

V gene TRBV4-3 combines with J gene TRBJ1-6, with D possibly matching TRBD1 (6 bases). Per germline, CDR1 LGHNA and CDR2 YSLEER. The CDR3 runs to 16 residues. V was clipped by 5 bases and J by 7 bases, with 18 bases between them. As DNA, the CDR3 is TGCGCCAGCAGCTCGGCGTGGGCAGGGGCAAATTCACCCCTCCACTTT. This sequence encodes CASSSAWAGANSPLHF.

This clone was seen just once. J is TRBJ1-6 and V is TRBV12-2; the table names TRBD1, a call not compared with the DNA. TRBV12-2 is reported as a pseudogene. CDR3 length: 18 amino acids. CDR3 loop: CASRLVGTASSYNSPLHF. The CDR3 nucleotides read TGTGCAAGTCGCTTAGTAGGGACAGCGAGCTCCTATAATTCACCCCTCCACTTT.

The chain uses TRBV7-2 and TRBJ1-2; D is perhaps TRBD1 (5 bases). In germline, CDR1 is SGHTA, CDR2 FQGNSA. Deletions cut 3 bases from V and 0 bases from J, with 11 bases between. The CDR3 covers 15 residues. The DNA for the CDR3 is TGTGCCAGCAGCTTCTCCAGGGCGACTAACTATGGCTACACCTTC. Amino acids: CASSFSRATNYGYTF.

The CDR3 sequence: CASSQQGGDGYTF. The CDR3 DNA is TGTGCCAGCTCACAGCAGGGTGGGGATGGCTACACCTTC. The rearrangement uses TRBV18 and TRBJ1-2; perhaps TRBD1 as D (5 bases). V was shortened by 4 bases and J by 6 bases, with 12 bases between the two germline ends. From germline, CDR1 is KGHSH and CDR2 LQKENI. The CDR3 runs to 13 residues. Supplemented by reference TRBV18 and TRBJ1-2, the full variable domain reads NAGVMQNPRHLVRRRGQEARLRCSPMKGHSHVYWYRQLPEEGLKFMVYLQKENIIDESGMPKERFSAEFPKEGPSILRIQQVVRGDSAAYFCASSQQGGDGYTFGSGTRLTVV.

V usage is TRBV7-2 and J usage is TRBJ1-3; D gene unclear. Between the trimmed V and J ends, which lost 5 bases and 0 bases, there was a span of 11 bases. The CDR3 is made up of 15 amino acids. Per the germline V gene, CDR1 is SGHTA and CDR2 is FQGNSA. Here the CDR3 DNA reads TGTGCCAGCAGCCCCATGCTAAGCTCTGGAAACACCATATATTTT. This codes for CASSPMLSSGNTIYF. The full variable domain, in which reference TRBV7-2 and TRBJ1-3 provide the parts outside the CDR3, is GAGVSQSPSNKVTEKGKDVELRCDPISGHTALYWYRQSLGQGLEFLIYFQGNSAPDKSGLPSDRFSAERTGGSVSTLTIQRTQQEDSAVYLCASSPMLSSGNTIYFGEGSWLTVV.

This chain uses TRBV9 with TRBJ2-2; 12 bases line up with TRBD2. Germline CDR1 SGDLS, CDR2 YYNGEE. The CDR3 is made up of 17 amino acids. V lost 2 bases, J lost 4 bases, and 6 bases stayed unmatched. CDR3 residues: CASSVGPSGGATGELFF. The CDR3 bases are TGTGCCAGCAGCGTGGGGCCTAGCGGGGGGGCCACCGGGGAGCTGTTTTTT.

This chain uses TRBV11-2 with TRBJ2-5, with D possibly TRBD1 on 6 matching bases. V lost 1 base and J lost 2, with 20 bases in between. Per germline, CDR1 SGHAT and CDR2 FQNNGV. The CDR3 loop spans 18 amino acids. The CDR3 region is CASSLVTGSSPAQETQYF. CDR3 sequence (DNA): TGTGCCAGCAGCTTAGTTACAGGGTCATCTCCTGCTCAAGAGACCCAGTACTTC.

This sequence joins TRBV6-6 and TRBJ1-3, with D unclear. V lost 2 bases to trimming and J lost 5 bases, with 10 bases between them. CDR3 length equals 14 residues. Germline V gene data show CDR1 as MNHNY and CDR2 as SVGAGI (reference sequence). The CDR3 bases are TGTGCCAGCAGTTACCAGGTGCCTCGAAACACCATATATTTT. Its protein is CASSYQVPRNTIYF.

The CDR3 DNA follows: TGTGCCAGCAAGGCGGGGTTGGATACGCAGTATTTT. Translated: CASKAGLDTQYF. The chain carries TRBV2 and TRBJ2-3, with a possible D match to TRBD2 (6 bases). Germline V lookup: CDR1 SNHLY, CDR2 FYNNEI. The CDR3 has 12 residues. Trimming took 7 bases from V and 6 from J, leaving 11 bases between them.

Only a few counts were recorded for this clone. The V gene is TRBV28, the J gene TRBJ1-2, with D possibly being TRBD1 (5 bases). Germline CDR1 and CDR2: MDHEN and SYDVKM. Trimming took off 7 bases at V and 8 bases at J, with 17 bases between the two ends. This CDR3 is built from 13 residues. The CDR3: CASTPTVSGGYTF. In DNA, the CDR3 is TGTGCCAGCACCCCGACAGTCTCGGGCGGCTACACCTTC.

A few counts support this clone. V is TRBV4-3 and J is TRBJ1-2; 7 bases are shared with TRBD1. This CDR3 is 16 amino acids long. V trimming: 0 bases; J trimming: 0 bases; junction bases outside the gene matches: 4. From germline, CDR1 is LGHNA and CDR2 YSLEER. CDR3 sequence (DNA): TGCGCCAGCAGCCAAGAGGTACAGGGGCCTAACTATGGCTACACCTTC. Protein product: CASSQEVQGPNYGYTF.

The CDR3 loop is CAWSLDRGNTEAFF. The CDR3, as DNA: TGTGCCTGGAGTCTTGACAGGGGCAACACTGAAGCTTTCTTT. This chain connects TRBV30 to TRBJ1-1; TRBD1 aligns across 8 bases. The CDR3 consists of 14 residues. V lost 2 bases to trimming and J lost 2 bases; unmatched junction nucleotides: 4. CDR1 and CDR2 (germline): GTSNPN, SVGIG (reference sequence).

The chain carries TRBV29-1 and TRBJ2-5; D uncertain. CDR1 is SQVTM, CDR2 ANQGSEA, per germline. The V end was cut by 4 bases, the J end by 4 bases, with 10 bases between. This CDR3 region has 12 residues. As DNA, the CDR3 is TGCAGCGTTGGATCGGTGGTAGAGACCCAGTACTTC. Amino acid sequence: CSVGSVVETQYF.

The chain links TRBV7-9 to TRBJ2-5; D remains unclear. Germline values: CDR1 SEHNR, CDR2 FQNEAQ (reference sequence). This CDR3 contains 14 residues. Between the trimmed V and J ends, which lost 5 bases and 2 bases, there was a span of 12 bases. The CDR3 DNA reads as TGTGCCAGCAGCCTCCGCGAGGCACAAGAGACCCAGTACTTC. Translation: CASSLREAQETQYF.

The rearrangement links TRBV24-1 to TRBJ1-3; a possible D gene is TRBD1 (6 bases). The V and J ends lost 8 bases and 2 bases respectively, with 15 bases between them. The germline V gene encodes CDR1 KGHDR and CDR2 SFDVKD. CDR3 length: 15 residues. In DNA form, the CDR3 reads TGTGCCACCAAACCCCAGGGGTGGCCTGGAAACACCATATATTTT. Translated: CATKPQGWPGNTIYF.

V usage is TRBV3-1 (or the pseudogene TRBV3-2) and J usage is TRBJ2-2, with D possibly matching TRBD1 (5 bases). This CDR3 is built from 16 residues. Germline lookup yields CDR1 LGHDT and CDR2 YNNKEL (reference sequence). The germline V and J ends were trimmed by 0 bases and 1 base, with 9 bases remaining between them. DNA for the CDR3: TGTGCCAGCAGCCAAGAAGCCGACAGGAACACCGGGGAGCTGTTTTTT. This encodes CASSQEADRNTGELFF.